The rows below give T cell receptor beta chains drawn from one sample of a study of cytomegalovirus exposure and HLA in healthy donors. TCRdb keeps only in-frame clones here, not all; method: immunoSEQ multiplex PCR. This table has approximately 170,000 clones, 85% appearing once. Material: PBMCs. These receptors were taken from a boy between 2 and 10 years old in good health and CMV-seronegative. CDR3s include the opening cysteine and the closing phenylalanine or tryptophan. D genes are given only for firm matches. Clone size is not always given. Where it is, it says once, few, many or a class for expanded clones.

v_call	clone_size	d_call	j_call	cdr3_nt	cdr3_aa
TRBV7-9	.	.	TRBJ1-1	TGTTCCAGCAGCCCCTGGACAGTTGAAGCTTTCTTT	CSSSPWTVEAFF
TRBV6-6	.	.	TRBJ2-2	TGTGCCAGCACCATCGACGAGGTAGTCACCGGGGAGCTGTTTTTT	CASTIDEVVTGELFF
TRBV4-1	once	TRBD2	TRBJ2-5	TGCGCCAGCAGCCAAGATTTGATGGGGGAGGGAGAGACCCAGTACTTC	CASSQDLMGEGETQYF
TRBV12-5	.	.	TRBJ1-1	TGTGCTAGTGGTTTTACAGGGCCGTCGACCACTGAAGCTTTCTTT	CASGFTGPSTTEAFF
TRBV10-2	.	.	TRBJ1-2	TGCGCCAGCGTGGAAGTAGGAGCTAACTATGGCTACACCTTC	CASVEVGANYGYTF
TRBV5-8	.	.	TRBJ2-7	TGTGCCAGCAGCTTGGACACCTTAGCGAAGAGCTCCTACGAGCAGTACTTC	CASSLDTLAKSSYEQYF
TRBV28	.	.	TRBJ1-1	TGTGCCACCAGGACAGCTACGAACACTGAAGCTTTCTTT	CATRTATNTEAFF
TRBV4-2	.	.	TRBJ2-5	TGTGCCAGCAGCCAACTAGTTTCGGAGACCCAGTACTTC	CASSQLVSETQYF
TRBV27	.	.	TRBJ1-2	TGTGCCAGCAGCCCCCGACAGAACTATGGCTACACCTTC	CASSPRQNYGYTF
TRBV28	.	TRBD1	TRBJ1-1	TGTGCCAGCAGTCCTTCAGGGGGTCGGGCTGAAGCTTTCTTT	CASSPSGGRAEAFF
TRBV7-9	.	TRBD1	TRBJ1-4	TGTGCCAGCAGCCGGGCTGACAGGGGGCGCAGTAATGAAAAACTGTTTTTT	CASSRADRGRSNEKLFF
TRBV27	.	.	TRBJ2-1	TGTGCCAGCAGTTTTGGCCGCTCTGCCTACAATGAGCAGTTCTTC	CASSFGRSAYNEQFF
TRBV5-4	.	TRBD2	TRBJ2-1	TGTGCCAGCAGCTTGGAAAGGGAGCGGGAGGTCTGGAATGAGCAGTTCTTC	CASSLEREREVWNEQFF
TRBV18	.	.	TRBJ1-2	TGTGCCAGCTCACCAGGCGGCTACTATGGCTACACCTTC	CASSPGGYYGYTF
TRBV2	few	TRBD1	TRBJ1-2	TGTGCCAGCTCCCCTGAATCACCCGGGACAGGGGGCCGCTACACCTTC	CASSPESPGTGGRYTF
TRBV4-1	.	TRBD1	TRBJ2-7	TGCGCCAGCAGCCCGGGACAGGGGGCCCACGAGCAGTACTTC	CASSPGQGAHEQYF
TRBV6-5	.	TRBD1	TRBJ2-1	TGTGCCAGCAGCATCCGCCAGGGGGCGAATGAGCAGTTCTTC	CASSIRQGANEQFF
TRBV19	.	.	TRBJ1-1	TGTGCCAGTAGTATAGTGGAGGGGTCCGAAGCTTTCTTT	CASSIVEGSEAFF
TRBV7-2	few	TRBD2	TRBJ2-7	TGTGCCAGCAGCCAGACGGGCGGGAGAGGGTACGAGCAGTACTTC	CASSQTGGRGYEQYF
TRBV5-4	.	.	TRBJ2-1	TGTGCCAGCACCCTGGATGCGCTAGCGATGAGCTCCTACAATGAGCAGTTCTTC	CASTLDALAMSSYNEQFF
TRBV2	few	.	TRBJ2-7	TGTGCCAGCACCCTTAGCGGGGACAGCTCCTACGAGCAGTACTTC	CASTLSGDSSYEQYF
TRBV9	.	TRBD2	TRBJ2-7	TGTGCCAGCAGCGTAGGACTAGCGGGAGGGTCCCCCTACGAGCAGTACTTC	CASSVGLAGGSPYEQYF
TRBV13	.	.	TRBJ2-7	TGTGCCAGCAGCCACCGGGACACATCCTACGAGCAGTACTTC	CASSHRDTSYEQYF
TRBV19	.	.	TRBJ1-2	TGTGCCACGGGGGACTATGGCTACACCTTC	CATGDYGYTF
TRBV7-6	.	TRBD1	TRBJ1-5	TGTGCCAGCAGCCCCACACACAGGGGGCTTCAGCCCCAGCATTTT	CASSPTHRGLQPQHF
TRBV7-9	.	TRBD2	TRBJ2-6	TGTGCCAGCAGCTCCTCCCGGGGGGGCTCGACGCCTGGGGCCAACGTCCTGACTTTC	CASSSSRGGSTPGANVLTF
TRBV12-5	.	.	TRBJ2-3	TGTGCTAGTGGCGAGACAGGCCGCCCGGATACGCAGTATTTT	CASGETGRPDTQYF
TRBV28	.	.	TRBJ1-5	TGTGCCAGCAGTTCGACGACAGGAGGCAATCAGCCCCAGCATTTT	CASSSTTGGNQPQHF
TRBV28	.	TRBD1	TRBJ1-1	TGTGCCAGCAGGGGACAGGGCCGAGAGAACACTGAAGCTTTCTTT	CASRGQGRENTEAFF
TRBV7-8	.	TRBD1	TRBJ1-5	TGTGCCAGCAGCCCACAGGGGGCGCGAAATCAGCCCCAGCATTTT	CASSPQGARNQPQHF
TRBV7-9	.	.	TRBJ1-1	TGTGCCAGCAGCGCCCAGTTGTTTCCAGGGGCGAACACTGAAGCTTTCTTT	CASSAQLFPGANTEAFF
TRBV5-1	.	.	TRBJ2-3	TGCGCCAGCACGAGCCAACCGGGAGATACGCAGTATTTT	CASTSQPGDTQYF
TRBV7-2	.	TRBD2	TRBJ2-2	TGTGCCAGCAGCTTCGGGGGGGGAAACACCGGGGAGCTGTTTTTT	CASSFGGGNTGELFF
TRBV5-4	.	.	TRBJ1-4	TGTGCCAGCAGCTTGGACAGTGAAAAACTGTTTTTT	CASSLDSEKLFF
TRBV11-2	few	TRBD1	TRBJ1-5	TGTGCCAGCAGCATGGACAGGGGCAATCAGCCCCAGCATTTT	CASSMDRGNQPQHF
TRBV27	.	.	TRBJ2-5	TGTGCCAGCAGTTTAAGGGGAGGACGGCCACAAGAGACCCAGTACTTC	CASSLRGGRPQETQYF
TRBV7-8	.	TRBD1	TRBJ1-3	TGTGCCAGCGATAGAGGGACAGGGCTCTCTGGAAACACCATATATTTT	CASDRGTGLSGNTIYF
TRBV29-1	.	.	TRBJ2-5	TGCAGCCAGGGGTTTGGGGAGGAGACCCAGTACTTC	CSQGFGEETQYF
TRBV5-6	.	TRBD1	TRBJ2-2	TGTGCCAGCAGCTCCGGACCGGGACAGGGTGACACCGGGGAGCTGTTTTTT	CASSSGPGQGDTGELFF
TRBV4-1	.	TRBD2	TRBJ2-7	TGCGCCAGCAGCCAAGGGGTGCCGGCGGGGGGCTACGAGCAGTACTTC	CASSQGVPAGGYEQYF
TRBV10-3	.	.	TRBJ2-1	TGTGCCATCAGTGAGCCCCCGCAGGGGCAAGCCTACAATGAGCAGTTCTTC	CAISEPPQGQAYNEQFF
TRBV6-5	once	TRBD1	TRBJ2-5	TGTGCCAGCGGCCACAGGGGGCGCTGGGAGACCCAGTACTTC	CASGHRGRWETQYF
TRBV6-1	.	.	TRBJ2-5	TGTGCCAGCAGTGAAATTCGCATCGGGGAGACCCAGTACTTC	CASSEIRIGETQYF
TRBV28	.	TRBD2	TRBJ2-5	TGTGCCAGCAGTCACGGCGGGGCCCTTAGCGGGAAATGGGAGACCCAGTACTTC	CASSHGGALSGKWETQYF
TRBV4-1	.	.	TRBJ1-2	TGCGCCAGCAGCCAGCGACAGGCTCCTAACTATGGCTACACCTTC	CASSQRQAPNYGYTF
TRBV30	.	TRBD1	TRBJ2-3	TGTGCCTGGAGGGTCCAGGGGGTAACAGATACGCAGTATTTT	CAWRVQGVTDTQYF
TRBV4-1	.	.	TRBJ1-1	TGCGCCAGCAGCCGACATCGGCACACCAGGAACACTGAAGCTTTCTTT	CASSRHRHTRNTEAFF
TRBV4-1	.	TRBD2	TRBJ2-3	TGCGCCAGCAGCCAGCCCCCGGGACTAGCCGCTAGCACAGATACGCAGTATTTT	CASSQPPGLAASTDTQYF
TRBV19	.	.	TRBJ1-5	TGTGCCAGTAGTATAGAAGAGGGCAGAAGGAATCAGCCCCAGCATTTT	CASSIEEGRRNQPQHF
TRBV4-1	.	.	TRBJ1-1	TGCGCCAGCAGCCAACCGGCGGGGACTGAAGCTTTCTTT	CASSQPAGTEAFF
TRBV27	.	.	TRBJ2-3	TGTGCCAGCAGTTCCTCTATCCTAAGCACAGATACGCAGTATTTT	CASSSSILSTDTQYF
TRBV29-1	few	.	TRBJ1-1	TGCAGCGTTGGGGGCGGGAACACTGAAGCTTTCTTT	CSVGGGNTEAFF
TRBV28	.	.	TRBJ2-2	TGTGCCAGCAGCCGGGATCACGGAGGGGAGCTGTTTTTT	CASSRDHGGELFF
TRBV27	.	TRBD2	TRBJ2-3	TGTGCCAGCAGCTCCGGGACTAGCGGTAGCACAGATACGCAGTATTTT	CASSSGTSGSTDTQYF